Listed here are 13 T cell receptor beta chains from one sample, sequenced in a study of T cells in Graves' hyperthyroidism and ophthalmopathy. There were TCR beta CDR3 regions amplified from RNA transcripts. The HTBI primer set drove a first-round RT-PCR of the TCR CDR3. Each CDR3 protein gets one entry after TCRdb re-called the multiplex PCR reads with MiXCR. The table includes fewer than 500,000 distinct CDR3 sequences, roughly 12% detected once. Sequencing used blood. Every receptor here comes from a man aged 25-45 years with Graves' hyperthyroidism that later progressed to Graves' ophthalmopathy.

This clonotype has only a few counts. The genes are TRBV6-5 and TRBJ2-7; a possible D gene is TRBD1 (7 bases). Trimming pared 0 bases from V and 4 bases from J, leaving 10 bases between. Germline CDR1 MNHEY, CDR2 SVGAGI. This CDR3 has 14 amino acids. The CDR3 sequence: CASSYSAGGYEQYF. The DNA of the CDR3 is TGTGCCAGCAGTTACTCAGCAGGGGGGTACGAGCAGTACTTC.

This clonotype was found many times. The gene calls are TRBV2 and TRBJ2-1; 9 bases are a match to TRBD2. CDR1 is SNHLY, CDR2 FYNNEI, per germline. The CDR3 spans 14 residues. The trim removed 7 bases at V and 4 bases at J, leaving 5 bases unmatched. CDR3 sequence: CASTAGGNYNEQFF. CDR3 nucleotides: TGTGCCAGCACCGCGGGGGGGAATTACAATGAGCAGTTCTTC.

The J gene is TRBJ1-5, the V gene TRBV12-3 or TRBV12-4, with 9 positions matching TRBD1. The CDR3 totals 15 residues. The ends lost 4 bases at V and 6 bases at J; junction bases unmatched: 7. The chain's CDR3 is CASSSTGGMGQPQHF. In DNA form, the CDR3 reads TGTGCCAGCAGTTCAACAGGGGGCATGGGTCAGCCCCAGCATTTT.

This clonotype was seen at least ten times. The chain has TRBV28 and TRBJ2-1; D not certain. V shed 6 bases and J shed 5 bases, with 8 bases lying between them. Germline assignment: CDR1 MDHEN and CDR2 SYDVKM. The CDR3 runs 12 residues. Here the CDR3 DNA reads TGTGCCAGCAGGGGAATTCACAATGAGCAGTTCTTC. Translation gives CASRGIHNEQFF. Together with reference TRBV28 and TRBJ2-1, the CDR3 gives the full variable domain: DVKVTQSSRYLVKRTGEKVFLECVQDMDHENMFWYRQDPGLGLRLIYFSYDVKMKEKGDIPEGYSVSREKKERFSLILESASTNQTSMYLCASRGIHNEQFFGPGTRLTVL.

This clonotype was recorded at least ten times. The chain couples TRBV2 to TRBJ1-3; D unresolved. Germline V gene lookup returns CDR1 SNHLY and CDR2 FYNNEI. V lost 6 bases to trimming and J lost 0 bases, with 9 bases between them. The CDR3 spans 14 residues. The CDR3 loop reads CASRLPDSGNTIYF. CDR3 DNA sequence: TGTGCCAGCAGGTTGCCAGACTCTGGAAACACCATATATTTT.

To note about this clonotype: This may be a read error, as it is one base from a much larger clone. V is TRBV6-1 and J is TRBJ2-3, with a possible D match to TRBD1 (7 bases). The CDR3 consists of 15 residues. Per germline, CDR1 MNHNS and CDR2 SASEGT. The CDR3 reads CAGRRGRIGGDTQYF. For the CDR3, the DNA is TGTGCCGGCAGGAGGGGGCGTATAGGTGGAGATACGCAGTATTTT.

This rearrangement joins TRBV7-9 to TRBJ2-1, with D uncertain. V dropped 5 bases and J dropped 0 bases, with 5 bases sitting between them. Germline-derived CDR1 and CDR2 are SEHNR and FQNEAQ (reference sequence). The CDR3 covers 13 residues. CDR3 sequence: CASSEDSYNEQFF. The CDR3 DNA is TGTGCCAGCAGCGAGGACTCCTACAATGAGCAGTTCTTC.

There are a few counts of this clonotype. The chain is built from TRBV4-1 and TRBJ2-2, with D unclear. Trimming pared 1 base from V and 6 bases from J, leaving 3 bases between. CDR1 MGHRA and CDR2 YSYEKL come from the germline V gene. The CDR3 has 12 residues. The CDR3 sequence: CASSQAAGELFF. The CDR3 DNA is TGCGCCAGCAGCCAAGCGGCCGGGGAGCTGTTTTTT.

This clonotype showed up just a few times. The junction differs from germline at one of its ends, possibly a read error. V is TRBV12-3 or TRBV12-4 and J is TRBJ2-1; perhaps TRBD1 as D (6 bases). The CDR3 runs to 11 residues. DNA of the CDR3: TGTGCCAGCACCCTAGGGGGTGAGCAGCTCTTC. It is translated as CASTLGGEQLF.

This clonotype was seen ten or more times. The chain recombines TRBV27 with TRBJ2-1, with D tentatively TRBD2 (5 bases). Germline loops: CDR1 MNHEY, CDR2 SMNVEV (reference sequence). The CDR3 covers 13 residues. V gave up 3 bases and J gave up 9 bases, with 12 bases separating them. The CDR3 protein is CASSFEGVGEQFF. The CDR3 DNA is TGTGCCAGCAGTTTCGAGGGCGTGGGTGAGCAGTTCTTC.

This clonotype occurred a few times. The gene calls are TRBV6-1 and TRBJ2-1; D unclear. Trimming shortened V by 5 bases and J by 9 bases, and 8 bases separated the two germline ends. The germline V gene encodes CDR1 MNHNS and CDR2 SASEGT. The CDR3 consists of 11 residues. The CDR3 DNA follows: TGTGCCAGCAGTTTCGATCGTGAGCAGTTCTTC. Residues: CASSFDREQFF.

J is TRBJ2-5 and V is TRBV6-1, with D maybe TRBD2 (5 bases). Trimming shortened V by 0 bases and J by 14 bases, and 7 bases separated the two germline ends. The CDR3 totals 10 residues. CDR1 is MNHNS and CDR2 is SASEGT in the germline V gene. In nucleotides, the CDR3 is TGTGCCAGCAGTGAAGCGGGGAGCTACTTC. This sequence encodes CASSEAGSYF.

The chain couples TRBV12-3 or TRBV12-4 to TRBJ1-2, with TRBD1 as a possible D gene (6 bases). CDR3 length: 14 amino acids. Trimming stripped 5 bases from V and 2 bases from J, with 12 bases between. The CDR3 bases are TGTGCCAGCAGTGGGGACACCAAAAACTATGGCTACACCTTC. Translation gives CASSGDTKNYGYTF.